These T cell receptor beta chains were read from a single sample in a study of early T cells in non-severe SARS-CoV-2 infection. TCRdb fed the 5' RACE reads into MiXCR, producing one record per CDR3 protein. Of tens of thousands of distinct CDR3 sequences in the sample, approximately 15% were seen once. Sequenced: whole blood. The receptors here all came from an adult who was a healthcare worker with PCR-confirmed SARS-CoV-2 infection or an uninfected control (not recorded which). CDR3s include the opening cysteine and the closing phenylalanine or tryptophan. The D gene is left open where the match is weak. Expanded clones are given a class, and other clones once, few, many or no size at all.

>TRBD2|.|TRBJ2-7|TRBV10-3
CAISVAGNSYEQYF
TGTGCCATCAGCGTAGCGGGGAACTCCTACGAGCAGTACTTC
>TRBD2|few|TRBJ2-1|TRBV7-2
CASSLEAGATYNEQFF
TGTGCCAGCAGCTTAGAGGCGGGAGCCACCTACAATGAGCAGTTCTTC
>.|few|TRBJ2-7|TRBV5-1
CASSLSFRGPGAVSYEQYF
TGCGCCAGCAGCTTGAGTTTCCGTGGCCCGGGGGCCGTTTCCTACGAGCAGTACTTC
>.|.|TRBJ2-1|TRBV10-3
CAIGGTERFEQFF
TGTGCCATCGGGGGGACAGAGAGATTTGAGCAGTTCTTC
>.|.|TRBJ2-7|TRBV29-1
CRLYEQYF
TGCAGACTCTACGAGCAGTACTTC
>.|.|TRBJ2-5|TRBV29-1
CSVEWLEGETQYF
TGCAGCGTTGAGTGGCTTGAGGGAGAGACCCAGTACTTC
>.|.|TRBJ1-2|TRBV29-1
CSVAGRHGYTF
TGCAGCGTTGCAGGGCGTCATGGCTACACCTTC
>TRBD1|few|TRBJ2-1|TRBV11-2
CASSSITGTGVYNEQFF
TGTGCCAGCAGCTCCATCACCGGGACAGGGGTCTACAATGAGCAGTTCTTC
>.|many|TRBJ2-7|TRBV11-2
CASSLDRPSAAYEQYF
TGTGCCAGCAGCTTAGATCGGCCTAGCGCCGCCTACGAGCAGTACTTC
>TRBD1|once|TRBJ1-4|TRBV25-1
CASSEGQVATNEKLFF
TGTGCCAGCAGTGAGGGACAGGTTGCAACTAATGAAAAACTGTTTTTT
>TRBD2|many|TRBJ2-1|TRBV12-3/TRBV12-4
CASSSSGWWQFF
TGTGCCAGCAGTTCTAGCGGGTGGTGGCAGTTCTTC
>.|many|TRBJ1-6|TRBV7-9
CASSAPDRTGSPLHF
TGTGCCAGCAGCGCCCCTGACAGAACCGGTTCACCCCTCCACTTT
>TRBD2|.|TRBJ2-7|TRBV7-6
CASSLNREASYEQYF
TGTGCCAGCAGCTTAAATCGGGAGGCGTCCTACGAGCAGTACTTC
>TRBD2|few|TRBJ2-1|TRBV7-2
CASSLRAGDEQFF
TGTGCCAGCAGCTTAAGAGCGGGAGACGAGCAGTTCTTC
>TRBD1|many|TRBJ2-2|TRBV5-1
CASSPGQVNTGELFF
TGCGCCAGCAGCCCCGGACAGGTCAACACCGGGGAGCTGTTTTTT
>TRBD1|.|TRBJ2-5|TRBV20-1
CSAIRDRGEETQYF
TGCAGTGCTATCCGGGACAGGGGGGAAGAGACCCAGTACTTC
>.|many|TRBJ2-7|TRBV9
CASSVARTPSYEQYF
TGTGCCAGCAGCGTAGCTCGGACGCCTTCCTACGAGCAGTACTTC
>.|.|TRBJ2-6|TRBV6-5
CAGRTSGANVLTF
TGTGCCGGGCGGACCTCTGGGGCCAACGTCCTGACTTTC
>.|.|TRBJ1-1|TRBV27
CASNAGVHTEAFF
TGTGCCAGCAACGCAGGGGTTCACACTGAAGCTTTCTTT